The 25 T cell receptor beta chains presented below share a single source sample, sequenced in a study of CD8+CD57+ T cells in acquired aplastic anemia. Before being chosen for sequencing, patients had shown CD8+CD57+ cell expansion by flow cytometry. Genomic DNA templated the TCR beta VDJ and CDR3 profiling. A single record per CDR3 protein comes from TCRdb applying MiXCR to the reads. Here the sample spans around 500,000 distinct CDR3 sequences, about a third being singletons. What was sequenced was sorted CD4+, CD8+, or CD8+CD57+ T cells (not recorded which) from PBMCs. These receptors all stem from a human donor with aplastic anemia.

The rearrangement uses TRBV10-3 and TRBJ1-6; no firm D call. Trimming left V 5 bases short and J 8 bases short, with 19 bases between. Germline CDR1 ENHRY, CDR2 SYGVKD. CDR3 size: 16 residues. The CDR3 is CAISTTRTPLDSPLHF. The CDR3 DNA reads TGTGCCATCAGTACTACCCGAACACCATTAGATTCACCCCTCCACTTT.

There are a few counts of this clonotype. This chain connects TRBV6-1 to TRBJ2-5; the D is unclear. The germline CDR1 and CDR2 sequences are MNHNS and SASEGT. Trimming stripped 5 bases from V and 5 bases from J, with 21 bases between. The CDR3 contains 16 residues. The CDR3 loop is CASSQRWRDQQETQYF. The CDR3 DNA follows: TGTGCCAGCAGTCAAAGGTGGCGCGATCAGCAGGAGACCCAGTACTTC.

The V call is TRBV10-3, the J call TRBJ1-2, with a tentative D call TRBD1 (5 bases). Trimming shortened V by 5 bases and J by 8 bases, and 15 bases separated the two germline ends. This CDR3 contains 13 residues. Germline V CDR1 and CDR2: ENHRY, SYGVKD. The CDR3 DNA follows: TGTGCCATCAGTTTATCTTTCCAGGGAGGCTACACCTTC. It specifies CAISLSFQGGYTF.

This clonotype was counted at least ten times. This chain connects TRBV20-1 to TRBJ1-6, with D tentatively TRBD1 (6 bases). V was pared by 3 bases and J by 7 bases, with 10 bases between. CDR3 length: 13 amino acids. Germline values: CDR1 DFQATT, CDR2 SNEGSKA (reference sequence). The CDR3 DNA follows: TGCAGTGCTAGTTTACAGGGAAATTCACCCCTCCACTTT. This sequence encodes CSASLQGNSPLHF.

The V call is TRBV6-5, the J call TRBJ2-1; 8 bases match TRBD2. J lost 2 bases, V lost 4 bases, and 7 bases had no gene match. This CDR3 is built from 16 residues. CDR1 and CDR2 from the germline V gene are MNHEY and SVGAGI. Here the CDR3 reads CASSSSSAGAYNEQFF. The CDR3 DNA follows: TGTGCCAGCAGTTCATCCTCAGCGGGGGCCTACAATGAGCAGTTCTTC.

This clonotype occurred many times. V is TRBV2 and J is TRBJ1-2, with unresolved D. Trimming cost V 7 bases and J 4 bases, with 10 bases left between them. The V gene's germline CDR1 is SNHLY and CDR2 FYNNEI. This CDR3 region has 12 residues. CDR3 in DNA: TGTGCCAGCAAGGGAGAGACCTATGGCTACACCTTC. Its translation is CASKGETYGYTF.

This clonotype was counted a single time. The J gene is TRBJ2-3, the V gene TRBV19; TRBD2 matches at 7 bases. V was pared by 6 bases and J by 5 bases, with 14 bases of the junction left unmatched. This CDR3 is built from 16 residues. The germline CDR1 and CDR2 sequences are LNHDA and SQIVND (reference sequence). The CDR3 bases are TGTGCCAGTAGCCTGAGGGGCGGGAGAAGTGTAGATACGCAGTATTTT. Translating it yields CASSLRGGRSVDTQYF.

Ten or more counts support this clonotype. The genes are TRBV2 and TRBJ1-5, with D possibly being TRBD1 (6 bases). The CDR3 totals 15 residues. Deletions cut 5 bases from V and 0 bases from J, with 11 bases between. Germline V gene data show CDR1 as SNHLY and CDR2 as FYNNEI. This chain's CDR3 is CASSSRDNSNQPQHF. The CDR3 coding sequence is TGTGCCAGCAGTAGCCGGGACAATAGCAATCAGCCCCAGCATTTT. Complete variable domain (other parts from reference TRBV2 and TRBJ1-5): EPEVTQTPSHQVTQMGQEVILRCVPISNHLYFYWYRQILGQKVEFLVSFYNNEISEKSEIFDDQFSVERPDGSNFTLKIRSTKLEDSAMYFCASSSRDNSNQPQHFGDGTRLSIL.

Turning to this clonotype: This could be a read error, since a much larger clone is one nucleotide away. The chain recombines TRBV2 with TRBJ1-1, with TRBD1 identical over 8 bases. V gave up 4 bases and J gave up 3 bases; unmatched junction bases: 4. The CDR3 is 14 residues long. Germline assignment: CDR1 SNHLY and CDR2 FYNNEI. CDR3 region: CASSGQGADTEAFF. CDR3 bases: TGTGCCAGCAGTGGGCAGGGGGCGGACACTGAAGCTTTCTTT.

This clonotype was recorded a few times. A read error may explain this, as a much larger clone is one base away. V usage is TRBV10-2 and J usage is TRBJ1-3, with D possibly TRBD1 on 5 matching bases. The germline gives CDR1 WSHSY, CDR2 SAAADI. The CDR3 contains 16 residues. CDR3 sequence: CASSEGDRRSGNTTYF. The CDR3 nucleotides are TGCGCCAGCAGTGAGGGGGACCGGCGCTCTGGAAACACCACATATTTT.

The J gene is TRBJ2-3, the V gene TRBV10-1, with TRBD2 identical over 8 bases. The CDR3 extends over 17 amino acids. In germline, CDR1 is WNHNN, CDR2 SYGVQD (reference sequence). J was trimmed by 3 bases and V by 5 bases; bases with no gene match: 13. This CDR3 reads CASSTNPGTSKTDTQYF. The CDR3 DNA sequence: TGCGCCAGCAGTACTAACCCCGGGACTAGTAAAACAGATACGCAGTATTTT.

This clonotype came up many times. The chain combines TRBV10-3 with TRBJ1-2; 7 bases line up with TRBD1. This CDR3 comprises 13 residues. From germline, CDR1 is ENHRY and CDR2 SYGVKD. The V segment lost 10 bases and the J segment 2 bases; nucleotides outside the gene matches: 7. CDR3 sequence reads: CASTPDRNYGYTF. CDR3 sequence (DNA): TGTGCCAGCACCCCGGACAGGAACTATGGCTACACCTTC.

This clonotype has a count of ten or more. J is TRBJ2-5 and V is TRBV29-1, with D hard to call. Trimming took off 3 bases at V and 4 bases at J, with 15 bases between the two ends. This CDR3 region has 14 residues. Per germline, CDR1 SQVTM and CDR2 ANQGSEA. This chain's CDR3 is CSVDSYAAPETQYF. CDR3 nucleotide sequence: TGCAGCGTTGATTCGTACGCGGCCCCAGAGACCCAGTACTTC. The full variable domain, in which reference TRBV29-1 and TRBJ2-5 provide the parts outside the CDR3, is SAVISQKPSRDICQRGTSLTIQCQVDSQVTMMFWYRQQPGQSLTLIATANQGSEATYESGFVIDKFPISRPNLTFSTLTVSNMSPEDSSIYLCSVDSYAAPETQYFGPGTRLLVL.

As for this clonotype: Compared with germline, one end of the junction differs, possibly owing to a read error. V is TRBV5-1 and J is TRBJ1-2; weak D call: TRBD1 (5 bases). The germline gives CDR1 SGHRS, CDR2 YFSETQ. The CDR3 extends over 14 amino acids. The CDR3, as DNA: TGCGCCAGCAGCACATTGACAGTGAACTATAGCTACACCTTC. Translating it yields CASSTLTVNYSYTF. The full variable domain, its missing parts supplied by reference TRBV5-1 and TRBJ1-2, is KAGVTQTPRYLIKTRGQQVTLSCSPISGHRSVSWYQQTPGQGLQFLFEYFSETQRNKGNFPGRFSGRQFSNSRSEMNVSTLELGDSALYLCASSTLTVNYSYTFGSGTRLTVV.

With respect to this clonotype: In this CDR3 the conserved last residue, phenylalanine or tryptophan, is missing, so a read error is likely. Because the CDR3's place on the DNA is in doubt, the DNA is left out and the CDR3 is given as listed by TCRdb. V usage is TRBV15 and J usage is TRBJ1-2. The CDR3 has 10 residues if both end residues are counted. Germline CDR1 and CDR2: LNHNV and YYDKDF (reference sequence). CDR3 region: CATSSWLAVY.

This clonotype was observed many times. The V and J genes are TRBV5-1 and TRBJ2-7, with unresolved D. The CDR3 loop spans 12 amino acids. V lost 5 bases to trimming and J lost 0 bases, with 6 bases between them. CDR1 is SGHRS and CDR2 is YFSETQ in the germline V gene. The CDR3 reads CASSESSYEQYF. The CDR3 nucleotides read TGCGCCAGCAGTGAAAGCTCCTACGAGCAGTACTTC.

This clonotype was seen many times. The rearrangement joins TRBV7-6 to TRBJ2-7; perhaps TRBD2 as D (5 bases). The CDR3 sequence is 16 residues long. In germline, CDR1 is SGHVS, CDR2 FNYEAQ. Deletions cut 5 bases from V and 0 bases from J, with 17 bases between. The CDR3 DNA reads as TGTGCCAGCAGCCGAGAAAGTAGCGCCCTCTCCTACGAGCAGTACTTC. It encodes CASSRESSALSYEQYF.

This clonotype was seen repeatedly, ten times or more. This chain uses TRBV5-5 with TRBJ1-6, with D uncertain. Germline CDR1 and CDR2: SGHKS and YYEKEE (reference sequence). The CDR3 totals 14 residues. With 1 base removed from V and 7 bases from J, the gap between germline ends came to 9 bases. In DNA, the CDR3 is TGTGCCAGCAGCTTGTGGCCGGTCAATTCACCCCTCCACTTT. This translates into CASSLWPVNSPLHF.

Concerning this clonotype itself: Compared with germline, one end of the junction differs, possibly owing to a read error. V usage is TRBV7-7 and J usage is TRBJ1-3; D unresolved. Germline lookup yields CDR1 SSHAT and CDR2 FNYEAQ (reference sequence). The CDR3 extends over 16 amino acids. CDR3 DNA sequence: TGTGCTAGCAGCCGGAGAGGGCCGGCGTTGGGAAACACCATATATTTT. Protein sequence: CASSRRGPALGNTIYF.

This clonotype has a count of ten or more. The chain links TRBV25-1 to TRBJ2-2; 11 bases are shared with TRBD1. Germline CDR1 and CDR2: MGHDK and SYGVNS. The CDR3 covers 15 residues. The V segment lost 4 bases and the J segment 5 bases; nucleotides outside the gene matches: 3. CDR3 residues: CASSGGTGGTGELFF. CDR3 sequence (DNA): TGTGCCAGCAGTGGCGGGACAGGGGGAACCGGGGAGCTGTTTTTT.

The sample holds many counts of this clonotype. The V and J genes are TRBV29-1 and TRBJ2-5, with 11 bases lining up with TRBD2. The CDR3 is made up of 13 amino acids. With 7 bases clipped from V and 4 bases from J, the junction kept 5 bases outside the gene matches. Germline V gene sequence: CDR1 SQVTM, CDR2 ANQGSEA. CDR3 DNA sequence: TGCAGCGCCACTAGCGGGGGAGGAGAGACCCAGTACTTC. This translates into CSATSGGGETQYF.

This chain links TRBV12-3 or TRBV12-4 with TRBJ2-3; 7 positions match TRBD1. V lost 5 bases to trimming and J lost 5 bases; unmatched junction nucleotides: 7. The CDR3 has 14 residues. This CDR3 is CASSPRDRGDTQYF. The CDR3 region has the DNA TGTGCCAGCAGTCCTCGGGACAGAGGAGATACGCAGTATTTT.

The genes are TRBV12-3 or TRBV12-4 and TRBJ2-2; D is unresolved. V dropped 6 bases and J dropped 6 bases, with 11 bases sitting between them. The length of the CDR3 is 13 residues. CDR3 bases: TGTGCCAGCAGCGGCGCGGTGTCCGGGGAGCTGTTTTTT. This sequence encodes CASSGAVSGELFF.

The rearrangement uses TRBV3-1 and TRBJ1-5, with 7 bases fitting TRBD1. Unmatched junction bases numbered 5, after V lost 2 bases and J lost 1 base. This CDR3 has 16 amino acids. The germline V gene has CDR1 LGHDT and CDR2 YNNKEL (reference sequence). The CDR3 DNA reads TGTGCCAGCAGCCAATCGGACAGGCGAAGCAATCAGCCCCAGCATTTT. Residues: CASSQSDRRSNQPQHF.

The chain recombines TRBV7-9 with TRBJ1-2, with TRBD1 identical over 8 bases. The J segment lost 8 bases and the V segment lost 3 bases, leaving 11 bases of the junction unmatched. The CDR3 length is 15 residues. Per the germline V gene, CDR1 is SEHNR and CDR2 is FQNEAQ (reference sequence). The CDR3 DNA reads TGTGCCAGCAGCTTGGATGCGACAGGGGTTAGCGGCTACACCTTC. Translating it yields CASSLDATGVSGYTF.